These 29 T cell receptor beta chains originate from one sample sequenced in a study of T cells in Graves' hyperthyroidism and ophthalmopathy. Amplified TCR beta CDR3 regions derived from RNA transcripts. The HTBI set primed first-round TCR CDR3 RT-PCR. TCRdb re-derived calls from the multiplex PCR reads in MiXCR, one entry per CDR3 protein. The repertoire holds approximately 610,000 distinct CDR3 sequences, with about a sixth as singletons. Sequencing was carried out using blood. These TCRs come from a woman between 18 and 30 years old with Graves' hyperthyroidism.

V and J are TRBV19 and TRBJ2-1; no clear D gene. Trimming removed 6 bases at V and 5 bases at J, with 17 bases between. CDR3 size: 15 residues. Per the germline V gene, CDR1 is LNHDA and CDR2 is SQIVND (reference sequence). The CDR3, as DNA: TGTGCCAGTAGCCAATTTATGGTCATGGACAATGAGCAGTTCTTC. Its translation: CASSQFMVMDNEQFF.

At least ten counts were recorded for this clonotype. This chain uses TRBV20-1 with TRBJ2-3, with no clear D. CDR3 length: 11 amino acids. Trimming removed 5 bases from V and 6 bases from J, with 9 bases in between. Germline V gene sequence: CDR1 DFQATT, CDR2 SNEGSKA (reference sequence). CDR3: CSALIVDTQYF. Written as DNA, the CDR3 is TGCAGTGCTCTCATAGTGGATACGCAGTATTTT.

Many counts were recorded for this clonotype. This chain connects TRBV12-3 or TRBV12-4 to TRBJ1-4, with D maybe TRBD1 (6 bases). CDR3 size: 12 residues. Trimming stripped 7 bases from V and 10 bases from J, with 13 bases between. The CDR3 DNA is TGTGCCAGCACCCAGGGGAGCGGAAAACTGTTTTTT. It specifies CASTQGSGKLFF.

The chain combines TRBV30 with TRBJ1-3; no definite D call. Between the trimmed V and J ends, which lost 4 bases and 9 bases, there was a span of 7 bases. Germline CDR1 GTSNPN, CDR2 SVGIG (reference sequence). This CDR3 is built from 10 residues. The chain's CDR3 is CAWKSGTIYF. The DNA for the CDR3 is TGTGCCTGGAAATCAGGCACCATATATTTT. Variable domain in full (rest from reference TRBV30 and TRBJ1-3): SQTIHQWPATLVQPVGSPLSLECTVEGTSNPNLYWYRQAAGRGLQLLFYSVGIGQISSEVPQNLSASRPQDRQFILSSKKLLLSDSGFYLCAWKSGTIYFGEGSWLTVV.

This clonotype showed up just a few times. The gene calls are TRBV20-1 and TRBJ2-3, with TRBD2 identical over 15 bases. The germline CDR1 and CDR2 sequences are DFQATT and SNEGSKA (reference sequence). This CDR3 has 20 residues. With 5 bases clipped from V and 0 bases from J, the junction kept 15 bases outside the gene matches. The CDR3 nucleotides read TGCAGTGCTTATAGGACTAGCGGGAGGGCCGGTTTATTTAGCACAGATACGCAGTATTTT. Its protein product is CSAYRTSGRAGLFSTDTQYF.

V and J are TRBV4-3 and TRBJ2-1; D is uncertain. Germline CDR1 LGHNA, CDR2 YSLEER. CDR3 length: 16 residues. V lost 1 base and J lost 8, with 18 bases in between. The CDR3 region is CASSQVRPGYGDEQFF. CDR3 coding DNA: TGCGCCAGCAGCCAAGTACGACCCGGGTATGGTGATGAGCAGTTCTTC.

V is TRBV5-1 and J is TRBJ2-1, with 8 bases that match TRBD2. Germline loops: CDR1 SGHRS, CDR2 YFSETQ. The J segment lost 6 bases and the V segment lost 4 bases, leaving 9 bases of the junction unmatched. This CDR3 region has 15 residues. CDR3: CASSHSGTSSNEQFF. DNA for the CDR3: TGCGCCAGCAGCCATAGTGGGACTAGTAGCAATGAGCAGTTCTTC.

This chain connects TRBV3-1 to TRBJ1-5; the D gene is possibly TRBD1 (5 bases). The CDR3 has 16 amino acids. Trimming left V 3 bases short and J 0 bases short, with 12 bases between. Per germline, CDR1 LGHDT and CDR2 YNNKEL (reference sequence). CDR3 region: CASSQGTETSNQPQHF. Written as DNA, the CDR3 is TGTGCCAGCAGCCAGGGGACGGAGACTAGCAATCAGCCCCAGCATTTT.

This clonotype has only a few counts. The rearrangement joins TRBV19 to TRBJ2-3; D remains unclear. The ends were cut back, 5 bases at V and 5 bases at J, with 8 bases in the middle. Per the germline V gene, CDR1 is LNHDA and CDR2 is SQIVND (reference sequence). The CDR3 runs 12 residues. CDR3 region: CASSPQRDTQYF. DNA for the CDR3: TGTGCCAGTAGTCCCCAAAGAGATACGCAGTATTTT.

Here the CDR3 DNA reads TGTGCCAGCACTCAAAATCCTGTGGCAGGGAACAATCAGCCCCAGCATTTT. It specifies CASTQNPVAGNNQPQHF. The V gene is TRBV6-1, the J gene TRBJ1-5; TRBD1 might be the D (5 bases). Looked up from germline, CDR1 is MNHNS and CDR2 is SASEGT. The CDR3 runs 17 residues. The germline V and J ends were trimmed by 7 bases and 3 bases, with 22 bases remaining between them.

With regard to this clonotype: A clone one base away is much larger, so this may be a read error. The chain employs TRBV30 and TRBJ1-1, with D possibly TRBD1 on 6 matching bases. Per germline, CDR1 GTSNPN and CDR2 SVGIG (reference sequence). This CDR3 has 12 residues. The CDR3 sequence: CAWTRGGTEAIF. CDR3 in DNA: TGTGCCTGGACTCGTGGGGGCACTGAAGCTATCTTT.

This clonotype was seen ten or more times. The genes are TRBV6-2 or TRBV6-3 and TRBJ2-5; D unclear. CDR1 and CDR2 from the germline V gene are MNHEY and SVGEGT. The CDR3 is 13 amino acids. Trimming stripped 5 bases from V and 5 bases from J, with 12 bases between. DNA for the CDR3: TGTGCCAGCAGTACAACTTACCGGGAGACCCAGTACTTC. Translating it yields CASSTTYRETQYF.

This clonotype occurred a few times. The chain employs TRBV18 and TRBJ1-2, with D unresolved. CDR1 and CDR2 from the germline V gene are KGHSH and LQKENI. The CDR3 length is 13 residues. The V end was cut by 4 bases, the J end by 2 bases, with 8 bases between. CDR3: CASSQGINYGYTF. The DNA for the CDR3 is TGTGCCAGCTCACAGGGCATCAACTATGGCTACACCTTC.

This clonotype was detected many times. The rearrangement uses TRBV11-3 and TRBJ1-6; D not certain. This CDR3 is built from 13 residues. The germline V gene has CDR1 SGHNT and CDR2 YENEEA. Trimming left V 0 bases short and J 9 bases short, with 6 bases between. CDR3 nucleotides: TGTGCCAGCAGCTTAGAAGGCGGTTCACCCCTCCACTTT. Translating it yields CASSLEGGSPLHF.

J is TRBJ2-3 and V is TRBV3-1; D is possibly TRBD1 or TRBD2 (6 bases each). The CDR3 extends over 16 amino acids. Germline V gives CDR1 LGHDT, CDR2 YNNKEL (reference sequence). The ends were cut back, 5 bases at V and 3 bases at J, with 18 bases in the middle. The CDR3 region has the DNA TGTGCCAGCAGCGTCTCAGGGGCTAGCGCGACAGATACGCAGTATTTT. Encoded protein: CASSVSGASATDTQYF.

The chain combines TRBV9 with TRBJ1-2; D is unresolved. Germline V gene data show CDR1 as SGDLS and CDR2 as YYNGEE. The CDR3 extends over 12 amino acids. V gave up 2 bases and J gave up 6 bases, with 8 bases separating them. CDR3 protein: CASSVGRDGYTF. The CDR3 DNA sequence: TGTGCCAGCAGCGTCGGGAGGGATGGCTACACCTTC.

The chain carries TRBV7-2 and TRBJ2-4; TRBD2 matches 8 bases. In germline, CDR1 is SGHTA, CDR2 FQGNSA. V shed 3 bases, J shed 8 bases, and the junction held 3 bases outside the gene matches. The CDR3 covers 13 residues. In DNA, the CDR3 is TGTGCCAGCAGCTTTGGCGGGGGGTACATTCAGTACTTC. Amino acids: CASSFGGGYIQYF. Looking up the rest from reference TRBV7-2 and TRBJ2-4 gives the full variable domain: GAGVSQSPSNKVTEKGKDVELRCDPISGHTALYWYRQSLGQGLEFLIYFQGNSAPDKSGLPSDRFSAERTGGSVSTLTIQRTQQEDSAVYLCASSFGGGYIQYFGAGTRLSVL.

This clonotype was found a few times. Germline is not matched at one junction end, which may reflect a read error. The chain joins TRBV15 to TRBJ2-1; D remains ambiguous. There are 12 residues in the CDR3. Germline CDR1 is LNHNV and CDR2 is YYDKDF (reference sequence). The CDR3 region is CAASPPGNEQFF. The CDR3 DNA sequence: TGTGCCGCCAGCCCCCCCGGGAATGAGCAGTTCTTC.

This clonotype was seen a handful of times. This chain joins TRBV2 and TRBJ1-5; D is perhaps TRBD1 (5 bases). Per the germline V gene, CDR1 is SNHLY and CDR2 is FYNNEI. CDR3 size: 15 residues. Trimming shortened V by 6 bases and J by 2 bases, and 14 bases separated the two germline ends. This CDR3 is CASRSGQVGNQPQHF. The CDR3 region has the DNA TGTGCCAGCAGGTCAGGGCAGGTAGGCAATCAGCCCCAGCATTTT.

The table lists this clonotype with many counts. The V gene is TRBV29-1, the J gene TRBJ1-6; 7 bases agree with TRBD1. The V segment lost 6 bases and the J segment 6 bases; nucleotides outside the gene matches: 5. This CDR3 is 13 amino acids long. The germline CDR1 and CDR2 sequences are SQVTM and ANQGSEA. CDR3 coding DNA: TGCAGCGTCAGACAGGGTGGTAATTCACCCCTCCACTTT. Residues: CSVRQGGNSPLHF.

This clonotype was recorded many times. The V call is TRBV20-1, the J call TRBJ2-1, with D perhaps matching TRBD2 (6 bases). The CDR3 has 13 amino acids. Germline V lookup: CDR1 DFQATT, CDR2 SNEGSKA (reference sequence). In DNA, the CDR3 is TGCAGGGCCAGCGACGCCCCACGGACTAAGCAGTTCTTC. Its translation is CRASDAPRTKQFF.

J is TRBJ2-1 and V is TRBV12-3 or TRBV12-4; TRBD2 might be the D (6 bases). V dropped 3 bases and J dropped 8 bases, with 14 bases sitting between them. The CDR3 totals 14 residues. The CDR3 is CASSLGLLRDEQFF. The CDR3 nucleotides read TGTGCCAGCAGTTTGGGACTTCTTAGGGATGAGCAGTTCTTC.

The chain couples TRBV12-3 or TRBV12-4 to TRBJ2-1; a weak D match, TRBD2 (5 bases). The CDR3 extends over 14 amino acids. V lost 3 bases and J lost 6, with 12 bases in between. For the CDR3, the DNA is TGTGCCAGCAGTTTTGGGAGCGGAACCAATGAGCAGTTCTTC. Protein product: CASSFGSGTNEQFF.

As for this clonotype: A single base separates this from a much larger clone, so it may be a read error. The rearrangement links TRBV6-1 to TRBJ2-7, with 8 bases that match TRBD1. The CDR3 covers 15 residues. Trimming removed 4 bases from V and 4 bases from J; junction bases left unmatched: 9. From germline, CDR1 is MNHNS and CDR2 SASEGT. The CDR3 sequence: CASSAWTGLSYEQYF. CDR3 nucleotide sequence: TGTGCCAGCAGTGCCTGGACAGGGCTATCGTACGAGCAGTACTTC.

The chain joins TRBV10-2 to TRBJ2-3; tentative D call: TRBD2 (6 bases). The CDR3 length is 15 residues. V was clipped by 6 bases and J by 0 bases, with 13 bases between them. The germline V gene has CDR1 WSHSY and CDR2 SAAADI. The CDR3 DNA sequence: TGCGCCAGCAGGGACGATCGGGGGAGCACAGATACGCAGTATTTT. Protein: CASRDDRGSTDTQYF.

This clonotype was found a few times. This chain links TRBV28 with TRBJ1-3; D is perhaps TRBD1 (5 bases). V shed 1 base and J shed 2 bases, with 12 bases lying between them. Looked up from germline, CDR1 is MDHEN and CDR2 is SYDVKM. The CDR3 is 16 residues long. The CDR3 DNA follows: TGTGCCAGCAGTTTATTTGTTGGGGACCCTGGAAACACCATATATTTT. Translating it yields CASSLFVGDPGNTIYF.

The sample holds many counts of this clonotype. The chain recombines TRBV5-6 with TRBJ2-3, with a tentative D call TRBD2 (5 bases). There are 15 residues in the CDR3. In germline, CDR1 is SGHDT, CDR2 YYEEEE. Trimming shortened V by 2 bases and J by 0 bases, and 10 bases separated the two germline ends. The CDR3 DNA reads as TGTGCCAGCAGCTTCGGATCGGGAAGCACAGATACGCAGTATTTT. Translated: CASSFGSGSTDTQYF.

The V gene is TRBV19, the J gene TRBJ2-3; D gene uncertain. The CDR3 is 13 amino acids. CDR1 and CDR2 from the germline V gene are LNHDA and SQIVND (reference sequence). The ends were cut back, 8 bases at V and 2 bases at J, with 11 bases in the middle. CDR3: CASEDGSTDTQYF. The CDR3 DNA sequence: TGTGCCAGTGAAGACGGCTCCACAGATACGCAGTATTTT.

The chain carries TRBV2 and TRBJ2-7, with a weak D call TRBD1 (5 bases). The V gene lost 11 bases and the J gene lost 1 base, with 15 bases spanning the gap. The germline V gene encodes CDR1 SNHLY and CDR2 FYNNEI. The CDR3 consists of 13 residues. The CDR3 spells CAGAIARSYEQYF. The CDR3 bases are TGTGCCGGGGCGATCGCCCGGTCCTACGAGCAGTACTTC.